Sequencing of this TCR beta chain was carried out in a study of T cells in Graves' hyperthyroidism and ophthalmopathy. About the study: Once the initial diagnosis was made, peripheral blood was obtained before any treatment. General observations from the study: The model anticipated ophthalmopathy a median about six months pre-onset. Most clonotypes that expanded in the thyroid above 0.001 also showed up in blood.

Exclusion followed for patients with uncontrolled infection, other autoimmune disease, pregnancy or lactation. Trimming cost V 0 bases and J 0 bases, with 8 bases left between them. Germline CDR1 and CDR2: SGHAT and FQNNGV. The CDR3 totals 15 residues. The sample holds many counts of this clonotype. Its antigen is undetermined. Regions amplified from RNA transcripts were the TCR beta CDR3 regions. RT-PCR in the first round (using the HTBI primer set) targeted the TCR CDR3. MiXCR, run by TCRdb on the multiplex PCR reads, gives a single entry per CDR3 protein. The sample has 400,000 to 500,000 distinct CDR3 sequences, about 14% seen once; the top ten hold around 14%.

This sequence was found in a man between 18 and 35 years old with Graves' ophthalmopathy. The V call is TRBV11-2, the J call TRBJ2-5; D perhaps matches TRBD1 (6 bases). The sequencing input was blood. The CDR3: CASSLEDRYQETQYF. CDR3 in DNA: TGTGCCAGCAGCTTAGAAGACAGGTACCAAGAGACCCAGTACTTC.